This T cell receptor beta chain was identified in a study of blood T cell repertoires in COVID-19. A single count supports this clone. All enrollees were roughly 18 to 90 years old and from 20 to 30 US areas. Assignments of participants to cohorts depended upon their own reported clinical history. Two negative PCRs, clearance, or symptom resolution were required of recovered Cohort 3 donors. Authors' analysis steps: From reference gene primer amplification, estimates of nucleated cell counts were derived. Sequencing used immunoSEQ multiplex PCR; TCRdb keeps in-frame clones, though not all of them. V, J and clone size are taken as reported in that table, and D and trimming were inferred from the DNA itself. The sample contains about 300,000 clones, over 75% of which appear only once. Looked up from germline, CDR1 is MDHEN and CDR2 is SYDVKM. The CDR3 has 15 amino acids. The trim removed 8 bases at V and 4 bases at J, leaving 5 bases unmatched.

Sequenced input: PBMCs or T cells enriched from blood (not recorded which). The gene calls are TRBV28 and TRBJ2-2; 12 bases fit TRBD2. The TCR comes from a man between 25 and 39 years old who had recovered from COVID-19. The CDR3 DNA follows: TGTGCCAGCTGTGGACTAGCGGGATTCACCGGGGAGCTGTTTTTT. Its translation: CASCGLAGFTGELFF.